Listed below are T cell receptor beta chains from one sample, sequenced in a study of OX40 agonist ivuxolimab in advanced cancers. Sequencing was performed with immunoSEQ multiplex PCR; in TCRdb, only in-frame clones are kept and a portion is missing. The data hold tens of thousands of clones, with about 91% observed a single time. The sample was CD4+ or CD8+ T cells sorted from blood, taken in a trial of the OX40 agonist ivuxolimab. These TCRs come from an adult with an advanced solid tumor such as melanoma, head and neck, liver or kidney cancer. Both conserved end residues are part of each CDR3. A D gene is named only where the DNA matches it firmly. Part of the rows lack a size; the others show once, few, many or a class for expanded clones.

TRBV7-9	-	TRBJ2-4	-	CASSSPPVGNQNIQYF	TGTGCCAGCAGCTCCCCCCCGGTGGGGAACCAAAACATTCAGTACTTC
TRBV7-8	TRBD1	TRBJ2-7	-	CASSLASRTTGEYF	TGTGCCAGCAGCTTAGCCTCCAGGACGACAGGGGAGTACTTC
TRBV11-3	-	TRBJ2-1	-	CASSFPEGSYNEQFF	TGTGCCAGCAGCTTTCCCGAGGGTTCCTACAATGAGCAGTTCTTC
TRBV4-1	-	TRBJ1-4	-	CASSQEPGYEKLFF	TGCGCCAGCAGCCAAGAACCAGGGTATGAAAAACTGTTTTTT
TRBV29-1	TRBD2	TRBJ2-3	-	CSVEFYERERVTDTQYF	TGCAGCGTTGAATTCTACGAGCGGGAGCGCGTCACAGATACGCAGTATTTT
TRBV4-2	-	TRBJ1-4	-	CASSQEIAQATNEKLFF	TGTGCCAGCAGCCAAGAAATCGCCCAGGCAACTAATGAAAAACTGTTTTTT
TRBV7-9	-	TRBJ2-7	-	CASRPRSGTPGLEQYF	TGTGCCAGCAGGCCCCGTTCCGGGACCCCAGGACTCGAGCAGTACTTC
TRBV9	-	TRBJ1-2	-	CASSVATQVGVGYGYTF	TGTGCCAGCAGCGTAGCTACGCAGGTAGGGGTGGGCTATGGCTACACCTTC
TRBV7-6	TRBD2	TRBJ2-3	-	CASSTAGDDTDTQYF	TGTGCCAGCAGCACAGCGGGAGACGACACAGATACGCAGTATTTT
TRBV28	TRBD2	TRBJ2-1	-	CASSSAVRAGVSFHEQFF	TGTGCCAGCAGTTCTGCCGTTCGAGCGGGAGTTTCGTTCCATGAGCAGTTCTTC
TRBV6-4	-	TRBJ2-1	-	CASSNNYRADSYNEQFF	TGTGCCAGCAGTAACAATTATAGGGCGGACTCCTACAATGAGCAGTTCTTC
TRBV4-1	-	TRBJ1-5	few	CASSQVEGQPQHF	TGCGCCAGCAGCCAAGTCGAGGGTCAGCCCCAGCATTTT
TRBV5-1	-	TRBJ2-7	-	CASSLDGPKLYEQYF	TGCGCCAGCAGCTTGGATGGCCCCAAACTCTACGAGCAGTACTTC
TRBV4-1	-	TRBJ1-1	-	CASSRRDRTEAFF	TGCGCCAGCAGCCGGAGGGATCGCACTGAAGCTTTCTTT
TRBV10-1	TRBD1	TRBJ1-1	few	CASSPDRGNAFF	TGCGCCAGCAGCCCCGACAGGGGGAACGCTTTCTTT
TRBV5-4	TRBD1	TRBJ2-7	-	CASSESGTGGAYEQYF	TGTGCCAGCAGCGAGTCGGGGACAGGGGGCGCCTACGAGCAGTACTTC
TRBV27	-	TRBJ2-6	-	CASSFTGANVLTF	TGTGCCAGCAGTTTTACTGGGGCCAACGTCCTGACTTTC
TRBV6-1	-	TRBJ2-7	-	CASSERSSYEQYF	TGTGCCAGCAGTGAGAGGAGCTCCTACGAGCAGTACTTC
TRBV4-3	-	TRBJ2-1	-	CASSQDKYNEQFF	TGCGCCAGCAGCCAAGATAAATACAATGAGCAGTTCTTC
TRBV29-1	TRBD1	TRBJ2-7	-	CSVGGDRESSYEQYF	TGCAGCGTTGGGGGGGACAGGGAGTCTTCCTACGAGCAGTACTTC
TRBV4-3	-	TRBJ2-2	-	CASSQDFAGELFF	TGCGCCAGCAGCCAAGATTTCGCCGGGGAGCTGTTTTTT
TRBV12-5	TRBD1	TRBJ2-7	-	CASGAGPPGQTSPYEQYF	TGTGCTAGTGGTGCCGGACCTCCGGGACAGACAAGCCCCTACGAGCAGTACTTC
TRBV10-3	-	TRBJ2-7	-	CAIRRLVESGPPGGYEQYF	TGTGCCATCAGGAGACTAGTCGAAAGCGGACCCCCCGGAGGTTACGAGCAGTACTTC
TRBV4-1	-	TRBJ2-5	-	CASSQDPAADQETQYF	TGCGCCAGCAGCCAAGATCCGGCAGCGGACCAAGAGACCCAGTACTTC
TRBV4-1	-	TRBJ2-1	once	CASSLVGEQFF	TGCGCCAGCAGCTTGGTTGGTGAGCAGTTCTTC
TRBV7-2	-	TRBJ2-7	-	CASSARDSASYEQYF	TGTGCCAGCAGCGCTCGGGATTCAGCTTCCTACGAGCAGTACTTC